The sequence of this T cell receptor beta chain was determined in a study of CD8 T cells in ankylosing spondylitis. With 2 bases removed from V and 11 bases from J, the gap between germline ends came to 8 bases. The CDR3 extends over 10 amino acids. Germline lookup yields CDR1 GTSNPN and CDR2 SVGIG (reference sequence). Study outcomes and limitations: Disease-linked clones had a CD8+ phenotype and relatively low frequency in peripheral blood. Reports of some motif variants in reactive arthritis synovial fluid and blood predate this one. In ankylosing spondylitis patients, matched synovial fluid reportedly showed significant enrichment of disease-linked clones. A motif of fewer than ten highly homologous TCR beta variants was seen as apparently characteristic of ankylosing spondylitis blood.

Note on this clonotype: Its specificity is not known.

One entry per CDR3 protein, called by TCRdb with MiXCR from the 5' RACE reads. In the table there are fewer than 250,000 distinct CDR3 sequences, around 32% of which are singletons. The chain employs TRBV30 and TRBJ2-3; D not certain. Sequenced sample: blood, either unsorted or a sorted T cell fraction (not recorded which). This sequence originates from a male donor with ankylosing spondylitis or in good health (not recorded which). The CDR3 nucleotides read TGTGCCTGGAGTCTAGGACGGCAGTATTTT. As protein: CAWSLGRQYF.